These T cell receptor beta chains were read from a single sample in a study of T cell repertoires in cytomegalovirus infection. In TCRdb, the reads were re-called with MiXCR into one record per CDR3 protein. The sample lists 400,000 to 600,000 distinct CDR3 sequences; about two fifths were seen once. No antigen has been identified for these receptors. The material was cultured PBMCs, obtained from culture after CMV antigen stimulation. These receptors were collected from a human donor in good health (CMV status not recorded). Some clones in this sample may be carry-over from other donors' samples. CDR3s include the opening cysteine and the closing phenylalanine or tryptophan. The D gene is left open where the match is weak. Clone size appears in some rows only: once, few, many, or a class for an expanded clone.

16	TRBV7-2	TRBJ1-3	.	.	CASSWGGGAAGNTIYF	TGTGCCAGCAGCTGGGGGGGCGGGGCGGCTGGAAACACCATATATTTT
15	TRBV7-2	TRBJ2-1	.	few	CASTPPGSSYNEQFF	TGTGCCAGCACCCCACCGGGAAGCTCCTACAATGAGCAGTTCTTC
16	TRBV5-6	TRBJ2-7	.	.	CASSLAPKGRRLGEYF	TGTGCCAGCAGCTTGGCACCAAAGGGTCGTCGTCTAGGAGAGTACTTC
15	TRBV12-3/TRBV12-4	TRBJ2-3	.	.	CASSYGAIRSDTQYF	TGTGCCAGCAGTTACGGGGCCATTAGGTCAGATACGCAGTATTTT
13	TRBV12-3/TRBV12-4	TRBJ1-5	.	.	CASSVRAGQPQHF	TGTGCCAGCAGTGTCAGGGCCGGCCAGCCCCAGCATTTT
16	TRBV7-9	TRBJ2-2	.	few	CASSLLIGGPNGELFF	TGTGCCAGCAGCCTCCTGATCGGGGGGCCAAACGGGGAGCTGTTTTTT
17	TRBV11-2	TRBJ2-1	.	.	CASSFYSGKRVHNEQFF	TGTGCCAGCAGCTTCTATTCGGGGAAGCGGGTACACAATGAGCAGTTCTTC
16	TRBV7-2	TRBJ1-2	.	few	CASSLLGVFGGDGYTF	TGTGCCAGCAGCTTACTGGGGGTTTTCGGGGGAGATGGCTACACCTTC
13	TRBV7-9	TRBJ1-1	.	.	CASSLNDVSEAFF	TGTGCCAGCAGCTTAAATGACGTTTCTGAAGCTTTCTTT
17	TRBV12-3/TRBV12-4	TRBJ1-5	TRBD1	.	CASSPGQGGSRNQPQHF	TGTGCCAGCAGCCCGGGACAGGGGGGGTCTCGCAATCAGCCCCAGCATTTT
14	TRBV6-8	TRBJ2-7	.	.	CASRGTLGPYEQYF	TGTGCCAGCCGCGGGACACTTGGGCCCTACGAGCAGTACTTC
15	TRBV6-5	TRBJ2-3	TRBD2	few	CASSPSGATTDTQYF	TGTGCCAGCAGTCCTAGCGGGGCCACCACAGATACGCAGTATTTT
17	TRBV7-2	TRBJ2-1	.	few	CASSRTTLGVFQGEQFF	TGTGCCAGCAGCCGAACGACGCTAGGGGTTTTTCAGGGTGAGCAGTTCTTC
14	TRBV11-2	TRBJ1-4	.	few	CASSLDWLNEKLFF	TGTGCCAGCAGCTTAGACTGGCTTAATGAAAAACTGTTTTTT
13	TRBV20-1	TRBJ2-7	.	few	CSATSGLPYEQYF	TGCAGTGCTACTTCGGGACTTCCCTACGAGCAGTACTTC
13	TRBV15	TRBJ2-1	TRBD2	few	CATSSTSANEQFF	TGTGCCACCAGCAGTACTAGCGCCAATGAGCAGTTCTTC
13	TRBV29-1	TRBJ2-1	.	few	CSVWGGLGGEQFF	TGCAGCGTTTGGGGGGGGCTTGGTGGTGAGCAGTTCTTC
13	TRBV5-4	TRBJ2-7	.	.	CASSLEAQTEQYF	TGTGCCAGCAGCTTGGAGGCCCAAACCGAGCAGTACTTC
16	TRBV2	TRBJ2-5	TRBD2	.	CASTLAGETGQETQYF	TGTGCCAGCACCCTAGCGGGGGAGACGGGACAAGAGACCCAGTACTTC
14	TRBV7-4	TRBJ2-5	TRBD2	.	CASSFPSGSETQYF	TGTGCCAGCAGCTTCCCCAGCGGGAGCGAGACCCAGTACTTC
14	TRBV6-1	TRBJ2-5	TRBD2	.	CASSEGAGSETQYF	TGTGCCAGCAGTGAAGGAGCGGGGTCGGAGACCCAGTACTTC
15	TRBV7-6	TRBJ2-1	TRBD1	few	CASSFTGGLGNEQFF	TGTGCCAGCAGCTTTACAGGGGGTCTTGGTAATGAGCAGTTCTTC
14	TRBV7-2	TRBJ1-2	.	few	CASSLAQGTYGYTF	TGTGCCAGCAGCTTAGCGCAGGGTACCTATGGCTACACCTTC
19	TRBV10-2	TRBJ2-3	TRBD2	.	CASSESKWLGRAGTDTQYF	TGCGCCAGCAGTGAGTCGAAGTGGCTCGGGAGGGCCGGGACAGATACGCAGTATTTT
14	TRBV12-3/TRBV12-4	TRBJ1-1	.	.	CASSFPPGLGEAFF	TGTGCCAGCAGTTTTCCACCCGGCCTAGGCGAAGCTTTCTTT
18	TRBV10-3	TRBJ2-3	TRBD2	.	CAISGVSTGTSGTDTQYF	TGTGCCATCAGTGGGGTCTCGACGGGGACTAGCGGCACAGATACGCAGTATTTT
16	TRBV7-9	TRBJ2-2	TRBD1	.	CASSSNRGPSGGELFF	TGTGCCAGCAGCTCTAACAGGGGGCCCAGTGGCGGGGAGCTGTTTTTT
14	TRBV27	TRBJ1-1	TRBD1	.	CASSLLRQGTEAFF	TGTGCCAGCAGTCTCCTACGACAGGGCACTGAAGCTTTCTTT
13	TRBV5-5	TRBJ1-4	TRBD1	.	CASRDRGVGKLFF	TGTGCCAGCCGGGACAGGGGGGTCGGAAAACTGTTTTTT
15	TRBV6-1	TRBJ2-7	.	few	CASSTVPAHSYEQYF	TGTGCCAGCAGCACGGTGCCGGCGCATTCCTACGAGCAGTACTTC
16	TRBV7-9	TRBJ2-5	.	few	CASSLPGPGRRETQYF	TGTGCCAGCAGCTTACCTGGTCCAGGCAGGCGCGAGACCCAGTACTTC
11	TRBV20-1	TRBJ2-7	.	.	CSASPDSEQYF	TGCAGTGCTAGTCCCGACTCCGAGCAGTACTTC
14	TRBV10-3	TRBJ2-3	.	.	CAISESTSTDTQYF	TGTGCCATCAGTGAGTCGACTAGCACAGATACGCAGTATTTT
14	TRBV4-1	TRBJ1-2	.	few	CASSQVMEGYGYTF	TGCGCCAGCAGCCAAGTCATGGAGGGGTATGGCTACACCTTC
16	TRBV5-1	TRBJ2-2	.	.	CASSLGGAMDTGELFF	TGCGCCAGCAGCTTGGGGGGGGCGATGGACACCGGGGAGCTGTTTTTT
16	TRBV18	TRBJ1-4	.	.	CASSPPAAGTGEKLFF	TGTGCCAGCTCACCCCCGGCGGCAGGGACGGGTGAAAAACTGTTTTTT
12	TRBV7-2	TRBJ2-3	.	many	CASSLGADTQYF	TGTGCCAGCAGCTTAGGGGCAGATACGCAGTATTTT
14	TRBV7-2	TRBJ2-1	.	few	CASSLDRDYNEQFF	TGTGCCAGCAGCTTAGACAGGGACTATAATGAGCAGTTCTTC
15	TRBV7-2	TRBJ1-5	.	.	CASSPRPTGMGPQHF	TGTGCCAGCAGCCCAAGACCGACGGGGATGGGGCCCCAGCATTTT
15	TRBV12-3/TRBV12-4	TRBJ2-7	.	few	CASSFRRGRAYEQYF	TGTGCCAGCAGTTTTAGGAGGGGGCGCGCCTACGAGCAGTACTTC
14	TRBV19	TRBJ1-1	.	.	CASSLERGSTEAFF	TGTGCCAGTAGTTTAGAAAGGGGGAGTACTGAAGCTTTCTTT
15	TRBV7-2	TRBJ1-6	.	.	CASSKQGSHNSPLHF	TGTGCCAGCAGCAAACAGGGAAGTCATAATTCACCCCTCCACTTT
12	TRBV28	TRBJ1-1	.	.	CASLGLGTEAFF	TGTGCCAGCTTAGGGCTTGGCACTGAAGCTTTCTTT
15	TRBV10-3	TRBJ1-2	TRBD1	.	CAISRDRGLSYGYTF	TGTGCCATCAGTCGGGACAGGGGGCTTAGCTATGGCTACACCTTC
18	TRBV7-2	TRBJ2-1	TRBD2	many	CASSLVPPGLAGGDEQFF	TGTGCCAGCAGCTTAGTGCCCCCCGGACTAGCGGGAGGGGACGAGCAGTTCTTC
16	TRBV7-6	TRBJ2-1	TRBD2	few	CASSSGLAGGPDEQFF	TGTGCCAGCAGCTCGGGACTAGCGGGGGGGCCGGATGAGCAGTTCTTC
16	TRBV6-6	TRBJ1-5	.	.	CASSRSGGTINQPQHF	TGTGCCAGCAGTCGGTCGGGGGGCACTATCAATCAGCCCCAGCATTTT
15	TRBV7-2	TRBJ2-7	TRBD2	.	CASRGGASGKYEQYF	TGTGCCAGCAGAGGAGGGGCTAGCGGGAAGTACGAGCAGTACTTC
17	TRBV7-6	TRBJ1-5	TRBD1	few	CASSLAPGQGAGQPQHF	TGTGCCAGCAGCTTAGCTCCGGGACAGGGGGCAGGGCAGCCCCAGCATTTT
12	TRBV7-9	TRBJ1-1	.	few	CASSSADAEAFF	TGTGCCAGCAGCTCCGCGGACGCTGAAGCTTTCTTT
17	TRBV5-4	TRBJ2-3	TRBD2	.	CASSSPPAGGVTDTQYF	TGTGCCAGCAGCTCCCCCCCGGCGGGGGGGGTGACAGATACGCAGTATTTT
16	TRBV7-2	TRBJ1-3	TRBD1	few	CASSSTHDRGGNTIYF	TGTGCCAGCAGCTCAACGCATGACAGGGGAGGAAACACCATATATTTT